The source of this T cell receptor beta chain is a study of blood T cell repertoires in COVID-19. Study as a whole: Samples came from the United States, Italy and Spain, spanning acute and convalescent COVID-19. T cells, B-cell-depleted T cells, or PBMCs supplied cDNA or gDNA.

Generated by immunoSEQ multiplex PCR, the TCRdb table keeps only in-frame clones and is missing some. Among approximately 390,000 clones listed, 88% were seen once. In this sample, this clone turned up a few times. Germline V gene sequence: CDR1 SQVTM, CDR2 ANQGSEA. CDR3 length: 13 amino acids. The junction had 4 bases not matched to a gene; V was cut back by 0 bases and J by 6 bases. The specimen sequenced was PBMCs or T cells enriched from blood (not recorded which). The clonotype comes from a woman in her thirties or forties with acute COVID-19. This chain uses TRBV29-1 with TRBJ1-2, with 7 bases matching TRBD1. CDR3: CSVEDKGAHGYTF. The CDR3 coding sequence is TGCAGCGTTGAAGATAAGGGGGCGCATGGCTACACCTTC.